This T cell receptor beta chain comes out of a study of technical replicates of blood from several donors. The V gene's germline CDR1 is MGHRA and CDR2 YSYEKL. The length of the CDR3 is 15 residues. V was clipped by 0 bases and J by 3 bases; unmatched bases: 3. Sequencing was performed with immunoSEQ multiplex PCR; in TCRdb, only in-frame clones are kept and a portion is missing. There are 75,000 to 95,000 clones in the sample; approximately 95% occur only once, and approximately 0.35% lies in the top ten. The sequenced material came from T cells isolated from PBMCs. This TCR derives from a human donor in good health. The V gene is TRBV4-1, the J gene TRBJ2-7; 9 nucleotides line up with TRBD1. The CDR3 loop reads CASSQEDRGYYEQYF. DNA of the CDR3: TGCGCCAGCAGCCAAGAGGACAGGGGTTACTACGAGCAGTACTTC.